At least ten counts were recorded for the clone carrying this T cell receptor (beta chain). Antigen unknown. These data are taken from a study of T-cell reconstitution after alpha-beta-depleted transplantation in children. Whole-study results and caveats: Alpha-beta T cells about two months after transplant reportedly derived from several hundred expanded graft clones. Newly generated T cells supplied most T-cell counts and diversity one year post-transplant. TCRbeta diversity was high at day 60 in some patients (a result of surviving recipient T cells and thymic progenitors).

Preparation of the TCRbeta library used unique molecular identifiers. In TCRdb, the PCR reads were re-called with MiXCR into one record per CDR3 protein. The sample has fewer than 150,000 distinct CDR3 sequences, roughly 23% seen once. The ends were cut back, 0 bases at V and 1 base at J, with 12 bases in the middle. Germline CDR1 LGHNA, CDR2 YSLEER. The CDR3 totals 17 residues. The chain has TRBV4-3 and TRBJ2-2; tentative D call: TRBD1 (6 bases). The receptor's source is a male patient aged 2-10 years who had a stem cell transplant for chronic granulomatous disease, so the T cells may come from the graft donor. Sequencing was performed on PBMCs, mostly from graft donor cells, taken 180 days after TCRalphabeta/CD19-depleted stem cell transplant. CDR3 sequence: CASSQEVSGVNTGELFF. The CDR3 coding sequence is TGCGCCAGCAGCCAAGAGGTATCAGGGGTGAACACCGGGGAGCTGTTTTTT.